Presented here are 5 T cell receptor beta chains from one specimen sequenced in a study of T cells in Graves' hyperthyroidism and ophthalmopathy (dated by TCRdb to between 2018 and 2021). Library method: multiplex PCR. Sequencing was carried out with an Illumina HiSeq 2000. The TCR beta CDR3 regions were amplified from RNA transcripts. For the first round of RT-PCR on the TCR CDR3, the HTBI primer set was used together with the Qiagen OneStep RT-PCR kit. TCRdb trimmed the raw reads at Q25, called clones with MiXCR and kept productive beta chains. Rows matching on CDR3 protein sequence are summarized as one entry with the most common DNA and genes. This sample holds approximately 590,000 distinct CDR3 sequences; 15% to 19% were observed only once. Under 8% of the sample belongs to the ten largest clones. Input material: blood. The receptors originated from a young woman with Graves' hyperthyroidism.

CDR3 sequence: CASSVEPTGSGNTIYF. The CDR3 nucleotides read TGCGCCAGCAGTGTTGAACCGACAGGGTCTGGAAACACCATATATTTT. This chain connects TRBV5-1 to TRBJ1-3, with 7 bases identical to TRBD1. V shed 5 bases, J shed 1 base, and the junction held 9 bases outside the gene matches. The germline V gene encodes CDR1 SGHRS and CDR2 YFSETQ. This CDR3 has 16 residues.

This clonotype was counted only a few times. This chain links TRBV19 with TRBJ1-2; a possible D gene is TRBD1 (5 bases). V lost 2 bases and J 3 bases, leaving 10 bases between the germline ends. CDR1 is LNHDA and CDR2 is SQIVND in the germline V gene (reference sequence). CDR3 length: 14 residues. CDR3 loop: CASSINRWDYGYTF. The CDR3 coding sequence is TGTGCCAGTAGTATAAACAGGTGGGACTATGGCTACACCTTC. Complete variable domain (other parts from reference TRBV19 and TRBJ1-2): DGGITQSPKYLFRKEGQNVTLSCEQNLNHDAMYWYRQDPGQGLRLIYYSQIVNDFQKGDIAEGYSVSREKKESFPLTVTSAQKNPTAFYLCASSINRWDYGYTFGSGTRLTVV.

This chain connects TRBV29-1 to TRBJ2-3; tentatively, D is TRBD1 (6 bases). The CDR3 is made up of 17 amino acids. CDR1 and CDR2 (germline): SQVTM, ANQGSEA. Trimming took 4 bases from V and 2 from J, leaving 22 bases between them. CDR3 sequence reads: CSVVGAAAGRLTDTQYF. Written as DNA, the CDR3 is TGCAGCGTTGTGGGGGCTGCGGCAGGGAGACTCACAGATACGCAGTATTTT.

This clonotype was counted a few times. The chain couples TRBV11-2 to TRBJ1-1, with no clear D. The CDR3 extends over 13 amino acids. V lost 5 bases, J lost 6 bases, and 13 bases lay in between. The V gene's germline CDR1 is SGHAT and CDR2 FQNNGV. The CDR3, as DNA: TGTGCCAGCAGCCTCCACCTTAGGGCTGAAGCTTTCTTT. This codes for CASSLHLRAEAFF.

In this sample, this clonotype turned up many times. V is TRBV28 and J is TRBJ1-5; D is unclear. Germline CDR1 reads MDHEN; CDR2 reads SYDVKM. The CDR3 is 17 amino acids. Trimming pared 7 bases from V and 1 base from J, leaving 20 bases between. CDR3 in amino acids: CASTPVFTGKSNQPQHF. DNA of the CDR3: TGTGCCAGCACCCCCGTCTTTACTGGAAAAAGCAATCAGCCCCAGCATTTT.